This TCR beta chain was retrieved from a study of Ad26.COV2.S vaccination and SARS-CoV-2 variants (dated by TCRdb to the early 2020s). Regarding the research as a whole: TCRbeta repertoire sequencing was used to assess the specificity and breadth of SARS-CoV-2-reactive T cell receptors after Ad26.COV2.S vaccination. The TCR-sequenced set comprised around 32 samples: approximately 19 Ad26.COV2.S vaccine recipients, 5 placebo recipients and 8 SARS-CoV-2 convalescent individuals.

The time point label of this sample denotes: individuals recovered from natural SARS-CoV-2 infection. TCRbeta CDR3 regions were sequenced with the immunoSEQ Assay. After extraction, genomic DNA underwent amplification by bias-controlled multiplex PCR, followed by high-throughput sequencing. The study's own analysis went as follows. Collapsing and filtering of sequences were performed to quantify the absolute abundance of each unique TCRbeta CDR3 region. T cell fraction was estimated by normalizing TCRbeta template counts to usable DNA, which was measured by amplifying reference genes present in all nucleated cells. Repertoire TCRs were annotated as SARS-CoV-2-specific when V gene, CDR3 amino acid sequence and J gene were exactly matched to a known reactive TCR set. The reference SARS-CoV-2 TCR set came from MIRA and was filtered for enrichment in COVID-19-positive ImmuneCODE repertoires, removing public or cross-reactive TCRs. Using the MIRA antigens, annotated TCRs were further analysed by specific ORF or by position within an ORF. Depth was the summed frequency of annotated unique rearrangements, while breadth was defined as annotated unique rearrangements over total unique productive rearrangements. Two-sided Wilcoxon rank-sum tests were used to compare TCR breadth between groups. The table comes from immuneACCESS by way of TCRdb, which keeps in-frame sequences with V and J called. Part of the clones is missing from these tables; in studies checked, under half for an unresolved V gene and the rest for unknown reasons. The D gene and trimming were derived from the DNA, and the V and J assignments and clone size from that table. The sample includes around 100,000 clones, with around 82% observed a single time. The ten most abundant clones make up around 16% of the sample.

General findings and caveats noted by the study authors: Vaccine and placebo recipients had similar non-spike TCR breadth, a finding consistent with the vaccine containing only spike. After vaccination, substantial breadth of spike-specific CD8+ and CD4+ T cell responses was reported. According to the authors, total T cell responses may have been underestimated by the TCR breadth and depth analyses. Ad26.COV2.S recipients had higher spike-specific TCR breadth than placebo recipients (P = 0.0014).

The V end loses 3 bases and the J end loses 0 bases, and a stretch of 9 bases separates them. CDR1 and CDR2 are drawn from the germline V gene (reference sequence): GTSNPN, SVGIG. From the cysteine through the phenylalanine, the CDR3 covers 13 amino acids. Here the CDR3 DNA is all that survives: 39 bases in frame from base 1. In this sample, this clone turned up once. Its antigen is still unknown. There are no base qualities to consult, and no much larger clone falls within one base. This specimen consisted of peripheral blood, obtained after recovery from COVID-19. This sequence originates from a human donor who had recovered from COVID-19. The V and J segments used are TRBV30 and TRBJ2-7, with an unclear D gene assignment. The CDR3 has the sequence CAWRLRSSYEQYF. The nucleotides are TGTGCCTGGAGACTCAGGAGCTCCTACGAGCAGTACTTC. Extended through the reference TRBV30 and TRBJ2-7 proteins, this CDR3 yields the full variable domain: SQTIHQWPATLVQPVGSPLSLECTVEGTSNPNLYWYRQAAGRGLQLLFYSVGIGQISSEVPQNLSASRPQDRQFILSSKKLLLSDSGFYLCAWRLRSSYEQYFGPGTRLTVT.